This entry lists 23 T cell receptor beta chains sequenced from one sample in a study of T-cell reconstitution after alpha-beta-depleted transplantation in children. Unique molecular identifiers tagged the TCRbeta library. In TCRdb, the PCR reads were re-called with MiXCR into one record per CDR3 protein. The table lists about 580,000 distinct CDR3 sequences, 23% of them singletons, with around 14% in the top ten. Sequences were derived from PBMCs, mostly from graft donor cells, sampled 360 days after TCRalphabeta/CD19-depleted stem cell transplant. Receptors were obtained from a boy younger than two who had a stem cell transplant for acute myeloid leukemia, so the T cells may come from the graft donor.

The chain has TRBV7-9 and TRBJ2-7; a weak D match, TRBD1 (5 bases). Trimming removed 4 bases at V and 3 bases at J, with 19 bases between. The CDR3 spans 16 residues. Germline assignment: CDR1 SEHNR and CDR2 FQNEAQ (reference sequence). This CDR3 reads CASSSGLRGSIYEQYF. For the CDR3, the DNA is TGTGCCAGCAGCTCCGGCCTTAGGGGCAGCATCTACGAGCAGTACTTC.

There are many counts of this clonotype. The chain is built from TRBV28 and TRBJ1-2; a possible D gene is TRBD1 (5 bases). The CDR3 loop spans 16 amino acids. Germline V gives CDR1 MDHEN, CDR2 SYDVKM. Trimming stripped 4 bases from V and 5 bases from J, with 20 bases between. Here the CDR3 DNA reads TGTGCCAGCAGTTCCCCCGGGACCCGAAGGAATTATGGCTACACCTTC. This encodes CASSSPGTRRNYGYTF.

This clonotype occurred many times. The rearrangement links TRBV10-3 to TRBJ2-1; 7 nucleotides agree with TRBD2. This CDR3 comprises 13 residues. V trimming: 8 bases; J trimming: 6 bases; junction bases outside the gene matches: 7. The germline V gene has CDR1 ENHRY and CDR2 SYGVKD. The CDR3 here is CAIGRELVNEQFF. CDR3 nucleotides: TGTGCCATCGGGCGGGAGTTGGTCAATGAGCAGTTCTTC.

This clonotype has only a few counts. V gene TRBV20-1 combines with J gene TRBJ1-1; no reliable D call. The CDR3 length is 13 residues. V dropped 4 bases and J dropped 1 base, with 10 bases sitting between them. Germline CDR1 is DFQATT and CDR2 is SNEGSKA (reference sequence). The CDR3 DNA reads TGCAGTGCTAACACCGGGAAGAACACTGAAGCTTTCTTT. Protein sequence: CSANTGKNTEAFF.

V is TRBV7-9 and J is TRBJ1-3; D remains unclear. The CDR3 sequence is 15 residues long. CDR1 and CDR2 from the germline V gene are SEHNR and FQNEAQ (reference sequence). Trimming stripped 5 bases from V and 2 bases from J, with 13 bases between. CDR3 amino acids: CASSPEANPGNTIYF. The CDR3 DNA follows: TGTGCCAGCAGCCCCGAGGCCAACCCTGGAAACACCATATATTTT.

The genes are TRBV6-6 and TRBJ1-5; possibly TRBD1 for D (5 bases). CDR3 length equals 13 residues. The V and J ends lost 2 bases and 6 bases respectively, with 8 bases between them. CDR1 and CDR2 from the germline V gene are MNHNY and SVGAGI (reference sequence). Written as DNA, the CDR3 is TGTGCCAGCAGTTACGGGGGAAGTCAGCCCCAGCATTTT. It is translated as CASSYGGSQPQHF.

This clonotype has at least ten counts. The CDR3 nucleotides are TGTGCCAGCACCGAAGGGGGGGCGGGCACAGATACGCAGTATTTT. It yields the protein CASTEGGAGTDTQYF. The rearrangement links TRBV7-2 to TRBJ2-3; D is perhaps TRBD2 (7 bases). The CDR3 totals 15 residues. Trimming removed 7 bases at V and 1 base at J, with 15 bases between. Germline values: CDR1 SGHTA, CDR2 FQGNSA.

This clonotype has ten or more counts. The V and J genes are TRBV12-3 or TRBV12-4 and TRBJ2-6; no clear D. CDR3 size: 16 residues. The ends were cut back, 5 bases at V and 0 bases at J, with 11 bases in the middle. The CDR3 DNA reads TGTGCCAGCAGTCAATGGGTAGGCTCTGGGGCCAACGTCCTGACTTTC. Translating it yields CASSQWVGSGANVLTF.

This clonotype was counted only a few times. The chain employs TRBV6-1 and TRBJ2-1; 10 bases line up with TRBD2. Trimming took 4 bases from V and 8 from J; bases not matched to a gene: 17. Germline CDR1 and CDR2: MNHNS and SASEGT. CDR3 length: 18 residues. The CDR3 protein is CASSARASGGLRRHEQFF. CDR3 nucleotide sequence: TGTGCCAGCAGTGCCCGAGCTAGCGGGGGTCTGAGAAGGCATGAGCAGTTCTTC.

The chain carries TRBV4-3 and TRBJ1-5; TRBD1 aligns across 8 bases. After removal of 0 bases from V and 5 bases from J, the junction contained 6 bases not matched to a gene. This CDR3 region has 16 residues. Looked up from germline, CDR1 is LGHNA and CDR2 is YSLEER. CDR3 in amino acids: CASSQDAGTGYQPQHF. The CDR3 nucleotides are TGCGCCAGCAGCCAAGACGCCGGGACAGGTTATCAGCCCCAGCATTTT.

This chain connects TRBV20-1 to TRBJ2-1; D gene uncertain. There are 14 residues in the CDR3. The V end lost 0 bases, the J end lost 0 bases, and 6 bases lay between the germline ends. Germline lookup yields CDR1 DFQATT and CDR2 SNEGSKA (reference sequence). The CDR3 region has the DNA TGCAGTGCTAGAGAGAAAGGCTCCTACAATGAGCAGTTCTTC. Protein sequence: CSAREKGSYNEQFF.

This clonotype was seen repeatedly, ten times or more. The J gene is TRBJ1-1, the V gene TRBV20-1, with a possible D match to TRBD1 (6 bases). Trimming took off 3 bases at V and 11 bases at J, with 19 bases between the two ends. The CDR3 is 13 residues long. Germline V gene lookup returns CDR1 DFQATT and CDR2 SNEGSKA (reference sequence). CDR3: CSASAGDGVRAFF. The CDR3 coding sequence is TGCAGTGCTAGCGCAGGGGATGGTGTTCGGGCTTTCTTT.

There are many counts of this clonotype. The chain employs TRBV6-5 and TRBJ2-3; D is tentatively TRBD1 or TRBD2 (5 bases each). Germline values: CDR1 MNHEY, CDR2 SVGAGI. With 0 bases removed from V and 1 base from J, the gap between germline ends came to 17 bases. The CDR3 loop spans 18 amino acids. The CDR3 spells CASSYSRGTPPRTDTQYF. In DNA form, the CDR3 reads TGTGCCAGCAGTTACTCGAGGGGTACCCCACCTCGCACAGATACGCAGTATTTT.

This clonotype was found many times. J is TRBJ2-3 and V is TRBV5-1, with TRBD1 matching 8 bases. The CDR3 spans 15 residues. The ends lost 4 bases at V and 3 bases at J; junction bases unmatched: 7. Germline CDR1 reads SGHRS; CDR2 reads YFSETQ. The CDR3 loop reads CASSTGQGGTDTQYF. The CDR3 coding sequence is TGCGCCAGCAGCACTGGACAGGGCGGGACAGATACGCAGTATTTT. Supplemented by reference TRBV5-1 and TRBJ2-3, the full variable domain reads KAGVTQTPRYLIKTRGQQVTLSCSPISGHRSVSWYQQTPGQGLQFLFEYFSETQRNKGNFPGRFSGRQFSNSRSEMNVSTLELGDSALYLCASSTGQGGTDTQYFGPGTRLTVL.

This clonotype has a count of ten or more. The CDR3 reads CASSFGEQPQHF. The CDR3 DNA reads TGTGCCAGCAGTTTCGGGGAGCAGCCCCAGCATTTT. The chain recombines TRBV12-3 or TRBV12-4 with TRBJ1-5, with D uncertain. The CDR3 has 12 amino acids. Trimming removed 3 bases from V and 7 bases from J, with 7 bases in between.

The rearrangement uses TRBV5-1 and TRBJ2-3; 7 bases map to TRBD1. CDR3 size: 15 residues. With 5 bases clipped from V and 4 bases from J, the junction kept 10 bases outside the gene matches. CDR1 SGHRS and CDR2 YFSETQ come from the germline V gene. CDR3 bases: TGCGCCAGCAGGGTTACAGGGGCCCCCCCAGATACGCAGTATTTT. Its translation is CASRVTGAPPDTQYF.

V is TRBV4-2 and J is TRBJ2-5, with D unresolved. V lost 3 bases and J 2 bases, leaving 10 bases between the germline ends. CDR3 size: 14 residues. Germline CDR1 and CDR2: LGHNA and YNFKEQ. The DNA of the CDR3 is TGTGCCAGCAGCCATCCGGGCCGACAAGAGACCCAGTACTTC. Amino acids: CASSHPGRQETQYF.

In its sample, this clonotype was seen many times. The chain recombines TRBV29-1 with TRBJ2-1, with 11 nucleotides matching TRBD1. With 6 bases clipped from V and 6 bases from J, the junction kept 10 bases outside the gene matches. The CDR3 loop spans 15 amino acids. Germline V gives CDR1 SQVTM, CDR2 ANQGSEA. The CDR3 nucleotides are TGCAGCGTCGAGGGACAGGGGGGGGGTTTCAATGAGCAGTTCTTC. Its translation: CSVEGQGGGFNEQFF.

In its sample, this clonotype was seen many times. The chain has TRBV12-3 or TRBV12-4 and TRBJ2-1; 13 bases map to TRBD2. This CDR3 comprises 17 residues. The trim removed 5 bases at V and 7 bases at J, leaving 11 bases unmatched. As DNA, the CDR3 is TGTGCCAGCAGTCCCACAGGGGGACTAGCGGGGTCTAATGAGCAGTTCTTC. Translated: CASSPTGGLAGSNEQFF.

This clonotype was observed at least ten times. J is TRBJ2-7 and V is TRBV30; the match to TRBD1 covers 7 bases. The trim removed 3 bases at V and 6 bases at J, leaving 8 bases unmatched. From germline, CDR1 is GTSNPN and CDR2 SVGIG (reference sequence). The CDR3 totals 13 residues. CDR3 region: CAWSRDSPGEQYF. The CDR3 DNA reads as TGTGCCTGGAGCCGGGACAGCCCTGGCGAGCAGTACTTC.

This clonotype occurred a few times. The chain joins TRBV15 to TRBJ2-6; tentatively, D is TRBD2 (5 bases). Germline V gene sequence: CDR1 LNHNV, CDR2 YYDKDF (reference sequence). This CDR3 is built from 14 residues. The V and J ends lost 6 bases and 0 bases respectively, with 6 bases between them. CDR3 residues: CATRGASGANVLTF. The DNA of the CDR3 is TGTGCCACCAGGGGAGCCTCTGGGGCCAACGTCCTGACTTTC.

This clonotype was detected many times. V and J are TRBV20-1 and TRBJ1-2, with 10 bases lining up with TRBD1. Looked up from germline, CDR1 is DFQATT and CDR2 is SNEGSKA (reference sequence). The V and J ends lost 3 bases and 3 bases, in that order; junction bases with no gene match: 10. This CDR3 contains 16 residues. The CDR3 sequence: CSASDRGRIFDYGYTF. The DNA of the CDR3 is TGCAGTGCTAGTGACAGGGGGCGAATCTTCGACTATGGCTACACCTTC.

This clonotype was seen repeatedly, ten times or more. The chain employs TRBV5-6 and TRBJ2-7; D gene unclear. V dropped 4 bases and J dropped 1 base, with 15 bases sitting between them. Germline V CDR1 and CDR2: SGHDT, YYEEEE. This CDR3 region has 15 residues. The CDR3: CASSLTGLLSYEQYF. CDR3 nucleotide sequence: TGTGCCAGCAGCCTAACGGGTCTTTTATCCTACGAGCAGTACTTC.